These 9 T cell receptor beta chains originate from one sample sequenced in a study of T-cell memory formation after mild COVID-19. MiXCR was run by TCRdb on the 5' RACE reads, yielding one entry per CDR3 protein. The sample lists 400,000 or so distinct CDR3 sequences, more than 20% seen once, with around 13% in the top ten. The material sequenced was PBMCs or a T cell subset sorted from them (not recorded which). These TCRs come from an adult woman who had mild COVID-19 (a few samples of this study predate the infection). Cell type and time point are not known.

This clonotype came up a few times. Since a much larger clone is just one base distant, this may be a read error. V gene TRBV7-8 combines with J gene TRBJ2-2; D gene uncertain. Trimming cost V 7 bases and J 3 bases, with 3 bases left between them. The CDR3 is 11 residues long. In germline, CDR1 is SGHVS, CDR2 FQNEAQ. This CDR3 is CASTYTGELFF. CDR3 coding DNA: TGTGCCAGCACCTACACCGGGGAGCTGTTTTTT.

The V gene is TRBV6-1, the J gene TRBJ2-1, with 11 bases lining up with TRBD2. Trimming removed 3 bases from V and 2 bases from J; junction bases left unmatched: 12. Per the germline V gene, CDR1 is MNHNS and CDR2 is SASEGT. The CDR3 is 19 amino acids. The CDR3 is CASSDGSGRVRSPYNEQFF. The CDR3 coding sequence is TGTGCCAGCAGTGACGGTAGCGGGAGGGTCCGAAGCCCCTACAATGAGCAGTTCTTC.

The J gene is TRBJ1-2, the V gene TRBV5-1; 8 bases agree with TRBD1. The V gene's germline CDR1 is SGHRS and CDR2 YFSETQ. Trimming at V came to 4 bases and at J to 6 bases, leaving 8 bases not matched to a gene. The CDR3 is 14 residues long. CDR3 bases: TGCGCCAGCAGCACAGACAGGGGCTTCAATGGCTACACCTTC. Protein product: CASSTDRGFNGYTF. The full variable domain, in which reference TRBV5-1 and TRBJ1-2 provide the parts outside the CDR3, is KAGVTQTPRYLIKTRGQQVTLSCSPISGHRSVSWYQQTPGQGLQFLFEYFSETQRNKGNFPGRFSGRQFSNSRSEMNVSTLELGDSALYLCASSTDRGFNGYTFGSGTRLTVV.

This clonotype was recorded at least ten times. The gene calls are TRBV30 and TRBJ2-7; 11 nucleotides agree with TRBD2. V lost 0 bases, J lost 0 bases, and 7 bases stayed unmatched. Germline loops: CDR1 GTSNPN, CDR2 SVGIG (reference sequence). The CDR3 extends over 17 amino acids. CDR3 amino acids: CAWSVLGGLAGSYEQYF. The CDR3 region has the DNA TGTGCCTGGAGTGTACTTGGCGGACTAGCGGGCTCCTACGAGCAGTACTTC.

V usage is TRBV3-1 and J usage is TRBJ2-3; 9 bases map to TRBD2. The germline CDR1 and CDR2 sequences are LGHDT and YNNKEL (reference sequence). This CDR3 comprises 18 residues. V lost 6 bases, J lost 1 base, and 14 bases stayed unmatched. The CDR3 is CASSRYPSGGSRTDTQYF. DNA for the CDR3: TGTGCCAGCAGTCGTTACCCGAGCGGGGGGTCTCGCACAGATACGCAGTATTTT.

This clonotype was picked up a small number of times. This chain connects TRBV7-2 to TRBJ2-1; D is unresolved. V dropped 3 bases and J dropped 9 bases, with 15 bases sitting between them. CDR1 is SGHTA, CDR2 FQGNSA, per germline. This CDR3 spans 14 amino acids. CDR3 DNA sequence: TGTGCCAGCAGCTTTGGCAATATCGTCAGTGAGCAGTTCTTC. Its protein is CASSFGNIVSEQFF. The variable domain in full, completed from reference TRBV7-2 and TRBJ2-1, reads GAGVSQSPSNKVTEKGKDVELRCDPISGHTALYWYRQSLGQGLEFLIYFQGNSAPDKSGLPSDRFSAERTGGSVSTLTIQRTQQEDSAVYLCASSFGNIVSEQFFGPGTRLTVL.

This clonotype was seen more than once but under ten times. J is TRBJ1-5 and V is TRBV7-2; possible D gene TRBD1, 6 bases. The CDR3 extends over 16 amino acids. V was cut by 5 bases and J by 0 bases, with 14 bases left in between. CDR1 SGHTA and CDR2 FQGNSA come from the germline V gene. The CDR3 nucleotides are TGTGCCAGCAGCCGAAATCCAGGGGTTAGCAATCAGCCCCAGCATTTT. Its translation is CASSRNPGVSNQPQHF.

The V and J genes are TRBV12-5 and TRBJ2-3; D not certain. With 3 bases removed from V and 1 base from J, the gap between germline ends came to 2 bases. The germline V gene encodes CDR1 LGHNT and CDR2 FRNRAP. The CDR3 sequence is 12 residues long. This CDR3 reads CASGFRTDTQYF. CDR3 nucleotide sequence: TGTGCTAGTGGTTTTCGCACAGATACGCAGTATTTT. Complete variable domain (other parts from reference TRBV12-5 and TRBJ2-3): DARVTQTPRHKVTEMGQEVTMRCQPILGHNTVFWYRQTMMQGLELLAYFRNRAPLDDSGMPKDRFSAEMPDATLATLKIQPSEPRDSAVYFCASGFRTDTQYFGPGTRLTVL.

The chain recombines TRBV18 with TRBJ2-3, with 8 bases lining up with TRBD1. The germline CDR1 and CDR2 sequences are KGHSH and LQKENI. The length of the CDR3 is 17 residues. With V trimmed by 1 base and J by 2 bases, 8 bases remained unmatched. This CDR3 reads CASSPLTGTGTTDTQYF. CDR3 nucleotides: TGTGCCAGCTCACCACTTACCGGGACAGGAACCACAGATACGCAGTATTTT.